The source of this T cell receptor (beta chain) is a study of T cells in tumors after PD-1 blockade. Findings and caveats of the study: Two pre-treatment samples showed no clonal replacement between them. Most post-therapy expanded exhausted CD8+ clones were new, undetected before treatment.

Measured with immunoSEQ multiplex PCR; TCRdb has only the in-frame clones, and not every one. The table includes about 5,800 clones, 65% to 80% detected once. This clone was counted only a few times. The antigen is undetermined. The source material was tumor tissue, sampled before anti-PD-1 treatment. This TCR derives from a human donor with basal cell carcinoma.

The CDR3 DNA follows: TGCAGCGTTGAGAGTAGCGGGGGGGCTTACAATGAGCAGTTCTTC. Residues: CSVESSGGAYNEQFF. V is TRBV29-1 and J is TRBJ2-1; 11 nucleotides align to TRBD2. V gave up 3 bases and J gave up 4 bases; unmatched junction bases: 5. The CDR3 runs to 15 residues. The germline V gene encodes CDR1 SQVTM and CDR2 ANQGSEA.